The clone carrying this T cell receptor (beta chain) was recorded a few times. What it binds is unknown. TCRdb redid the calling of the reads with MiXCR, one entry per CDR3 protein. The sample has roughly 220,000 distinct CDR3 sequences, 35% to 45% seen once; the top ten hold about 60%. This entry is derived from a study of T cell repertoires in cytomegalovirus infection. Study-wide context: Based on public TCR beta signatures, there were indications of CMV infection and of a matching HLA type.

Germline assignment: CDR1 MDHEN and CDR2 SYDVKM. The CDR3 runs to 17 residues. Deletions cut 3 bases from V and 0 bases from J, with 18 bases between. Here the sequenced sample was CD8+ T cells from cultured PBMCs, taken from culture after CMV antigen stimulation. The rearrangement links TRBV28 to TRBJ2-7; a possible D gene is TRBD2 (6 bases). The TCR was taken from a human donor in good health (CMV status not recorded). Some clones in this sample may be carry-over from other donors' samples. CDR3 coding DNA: TGTGCCAGCAGTTTCCCCACGGAGATAGCGGTCTCCTACGAGCAGTACTTC. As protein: CASSFPTEIAVSYEQYF.